The 15 T cell receptor beta chains below all came from one sample that was sequenced in a study of T cell changes during pregnancy in multiple sclerosis. Clones were read by immunoSEQ multiplex PCR, and TCRdb kept only the in-frame ones, dropping some. The repertoire has 40,000 to 55,000 clones, roughly 91% of them found once; the top ten carry around 0.25%. The sample here was CD4+ T cells from peripheral blood mononuclear cells, taken in the second trimester of pregnancy. All receptors come from a female donor with multiple sclerosis, enrolled in a pregnancy study.

The chain couples TRBV16 to TRBJ1-1; 10 positions agree with TRBD1. There are 19 residues in the CDR3. With 4 bases clipped from V and 4 bases from J, the junction kept 18 bases outside the gene matches. Per germline, CDR1 KGHSY and CDR2 FQNENV. The CDR3: CASSRFIPGQGTPSTEAFF. The CDR3 bases are TGTGCCAGCAGCCGATTTATACCGGGACAGGGGACGCCCTCCACTGAAGCTTTCTTT. Full variable domain (missing parts from reference TRBV16 and TRBJ1-1): GEEVAQTPKHLVRGEGQKAKLYCAPIKGHSYVFWYQQVLKNEFKFLISFQNENVFDETGMPKERFSAKCLPNSPCSLEIQATKLEDSAVYFCASSRFIPGQGTPSTEAFFGQGTRLTVV.

The rearrangement links TRBV9 to TRBJ1-6, with D unresolved. The V end was cut by 1 base, the J end by 9 bases, with 8 bases between. Germline V gene data show CDR1 as SGDLS and CDR2 as YYNGEE. The CDR3 loop spans 13 amino acids. The CDR3 spells CASSVKGGSPLHF. CDR3 DNA: TGTGCCAGCAGCGTAAAGGGAGGTTCACCCCTCCACTTT. The whole variable domain, filled in from reference TRBV9 and TRBJ1-6, reads DSGVTQTPKHLITATGQRVTLRCSPRSGDLSVYWYQQSLDQGLQFLIQYYNGEERAKGNILERFSAQQFPDLHSELNLSSLELGDSALYFCASSVKGGSPLHFGNGTRLTVT.

The V gene is TRBV11-2, the J gene TRBJ1-2; TRBD1 matches 8 bases. V dropped 4 bases and J dropped 6; count of bases not matched to a gene: 4. The V gene's germline CDR1 is SGHAT and CDR2 FQNNGV. This CDR3 comprises 13 residues. The CDR3 protein is CASSYRTGNGYTF. CDR3 nucleotide sequence: TGTGCCAGCAGCTACCGGACAGGGAATGGCTACACCTTC.

The chain has TRBV5-4 and TRBJ2-3; 9 positions match TRBD2. The V gene end was trimmed by 0 bases and the J gene end by 2 bases; junction bases not matched to a gene: 4. Germline lookup yields CDR1 SGHNT and CDR2 YYREEE (reference sequence). The CDR3 has 16 amino acids. The CDR3, as DNA: TGTGCCAGCAGCTTGGCCGCGGGGGGGAACACAGATACGCAGTATTTT. Translating gives CASSLAAGGNTDTQYF.

As for this clone: The junction departs from germline at one end; a sequencing error may be responsible. The gene calls are TRBV6-5 and TRBJ2-1; the D gene is possibly TRBD2 (6 bases). The CDR3 consists of 15 residues. Germline assignment: CDR1 MNHEY and CDR2 SVGAGI. CDR3 sequence: CASSNSMGTAVEQFF. CDR3 in DNA: TGTGCCAGCAGTAACTCTATGGGGACTGCGGTTGAGCAGTTCTTC.

The rearrangement joins TRBV2 to TRBJ1-2; D may be TRBD1 (5 bases). V was clipped by 6 bases and J by 1 base, with 12 bases between them. This CDR3 comprises 14 residues. Germline V gives CDR1 SNHLY, CDR2 FYNNEI. The CDR3 reads CASSARGGNYGYTF. The CDR3 region has the DNA TGTGCCAGCAGCGCCCGCGGGGGTAACTATGGCTACACCTTC.

The V call is TRBV27, the J call TRBJ2-7, with D uncertain. The CDR3 has 11 amino acids. Trimming took off 5 bases at V and 3 bases at J, with 5 bases between the two ends. Germline loops: CDR1 MNHEY, CDR2 SMNVEV (reference sequence). The CDR3 DNA sequence: TGTGCCAGCAGTCGCGGCTACGAGCAGTACTTC. The encoded protein is CASSRGYEQYF.

The chain couples TRBV28 to TRBJ2-2; D possibly corresponds to TRBD2 (6 bases). The CDR3 has 17 residues. V gave up 8 bases and J gave up 9 bases, with 28 bases separating them. Germline CDR1 reads MDHEN; CDR2 reads SYDVKM. DNA for the CDR3: TGTGCCAGCCGGGAGCTTTCCCGGAAAGGGAATCAGCGGGAGCTGTTTTTT. Protein: CASRELSRKGNQRELFF.

V gene TRBV5-1 combines with J gene TRBJ2-5; 9 bases agree with TRBD1. The germline CDR1 and CDR2 sequences are SGHRS and YFSETQ. Trimming at V came to 4 bases and at J to 3 bases, leaving 4 bases not matched to a gene. The CDR3 contains 14 residues. The CDR3 nucleotides read TGCGCCAGCAGCCAACAGGGGGCTAAAGAGACCCAGTACTTC. This translates into CASSQQGAKETQYF.

Here the CDR3 reads CASSLSGGNQPQHF. The CDR3 region has the DNA TGTGCCAGCAGTTTATCAGGGGGCAATCAGCCCCAGCATTTT. The V call is TRBV28, the J call TRBJ1-5, with D possibly being TRBD1 (6 bases). This CDR3 is built from 14 residues. Trimming cost V 1 base and J 2 bases, with 6 bases left between them. CDR1 and CDR2 from the germline V gene are MDHEN and SYDVKM.

This clone was counted once. The chain joins TRBV7-3 to TRBJ1-1; a possible D gene is TRBD1 (5 bases). V lost 5 bases and J lost 8, with 18 bases in between. The CDR3 has 14 amino acids. Germline CDR1 SGHTA, CDR2 FQGTGA. CDR3: CASSSEPRAGEAFF. CDR3 coding DNA: TGTGCCAGCAGCAGTGAACCCAGGGCCGGAGAAGCTTTCTTT.

This chain joins TRBV18 and TRBJ2-2; D possibly corresponds to TRBD2 (5 bases). V was shortened by 5 bases and J by 2 bases, with 21 bases between the two germline ends. The germline CDR1 and CDR2 sequences are KGHSH and LQKENI. The CDR3 spans 18 residues. Here the CDR3 DNA reads TGTGCCAGCTCAGCGCGGGCCACCGGCGGTGGCAACACCGGGGAGCTGTTTTTT. Translated, it gives CASSARATGGGNTGELFF.

The chain combines TRBV2 with TRBJ1-2; 7 bases fit TRBD1. Germline V gene sequence: CDR1 SNHLY, CDR2 FYNNEI. The CDR3 length is 13 residues. V lost 4 bases and J lost 4; bases outside the gene matches: 3. The CDR3 loop reads CASSAQGGYGYTF. The CDR3 nucleotides read TGTGCCAGCAGTGCTCAGGGGGGCTATGGCTACACCTTC.

The gene calls are TRBV25-1 and TRBJ2-7, with D unresolved. CDR1 and CDR2 from the germline V gene are MGHDK and SYGVNS. Deletions cut 2 bases from V and 6 bases from J, with 14 bases between. There are 14 residues in the CDR3. CDR3 nucleotide sequence: TGTGCCAGCAGTGAAGCAGGAATCGCTCTCGAGCAGTACTTC. Translated: CASSEAGIALEQYF.

This clone was seen once. The chain couples TRBV7-9 to TRBJ1-1, with D tentatively TRBD1 (5 bases). The germline gives CDR1 SEHNR, CDR2 FQNEAQ (reference sequence). The CDR3 sequence is 15 residues long. V lost 4 bases, J lost 0 bases, and 12 bases lay in between. DNA for the CDR3: TGTGCCAGCAGCTCGTCCCGGGACTTGAACACTGAAGCTTTCTTT. Translating gives CASSSSRDLNTEAFF.